This T cell receptor (beta chain) came from a study of somatic mutations in cytotoxic T cells in rheumatoid arthritis. TCRdb's table, derived via immunoSEQ multiplex PCR, lists solely in-frame clones and lacks some. The top ten clones hold over 25% of a sample with around 19,000 clones, around 83% of them seen once. The ends lost 10 bases at V and 3 bases at J; junction bases unmatched: 4. Germline V gene data show CDR1 as MNHEY and CDR2 as SMNVEV (reference sequence). This CDR3 has 12 residues. Sequences were obtained from CD8+ T cells sorted from blood. This clonotype originated in an adult with rheumatoid arthritis. V is TRBV27 and J is TRBJ1-2, with TRBD1 identical over 8 bases. CDR3 nucleotides: TGTGCCACTGGGACAGGCGACTATGGCTACACCTTC. This encodes CATGTGDYGYTF.